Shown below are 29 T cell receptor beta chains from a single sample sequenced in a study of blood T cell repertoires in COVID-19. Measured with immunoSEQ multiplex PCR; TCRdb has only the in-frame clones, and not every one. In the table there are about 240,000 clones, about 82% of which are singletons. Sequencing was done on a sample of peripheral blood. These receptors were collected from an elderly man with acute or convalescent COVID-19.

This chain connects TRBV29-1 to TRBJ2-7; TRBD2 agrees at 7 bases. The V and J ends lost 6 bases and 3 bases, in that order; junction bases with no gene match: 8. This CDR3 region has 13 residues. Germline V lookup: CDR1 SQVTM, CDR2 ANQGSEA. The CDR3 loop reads CSVRAGFGYEQYF. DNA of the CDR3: TGCAGCGTCCGAGCGGGATTTGGCTACGAGCAGTACTTC.

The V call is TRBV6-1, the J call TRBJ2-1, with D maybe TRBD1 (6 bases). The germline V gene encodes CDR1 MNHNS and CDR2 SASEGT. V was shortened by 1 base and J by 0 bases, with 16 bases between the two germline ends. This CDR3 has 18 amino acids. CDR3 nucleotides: TGTGCCAGCAGTGAAGTCGGTGTCGGACAGTTCTCCTACAATGAGCAGTTCTTC. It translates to CASSEVGVGQFSYNEQFF.

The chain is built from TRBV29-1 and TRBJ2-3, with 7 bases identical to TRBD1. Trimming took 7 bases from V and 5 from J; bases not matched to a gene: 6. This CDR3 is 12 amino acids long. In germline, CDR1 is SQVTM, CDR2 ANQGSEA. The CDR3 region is CSAEGARDTQYF. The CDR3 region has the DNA TGCAGCGCCGAGGGGGCCCGAGATACGCAGTATTTT.

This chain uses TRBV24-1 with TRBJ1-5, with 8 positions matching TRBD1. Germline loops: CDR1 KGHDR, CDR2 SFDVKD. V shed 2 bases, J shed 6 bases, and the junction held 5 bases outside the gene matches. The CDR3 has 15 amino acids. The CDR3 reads CATSDSTGVSQPQHF. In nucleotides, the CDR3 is TGTGCCACCAGTGATTCGACAGGGGTTTCTCAGCCCCAGCATTTT.

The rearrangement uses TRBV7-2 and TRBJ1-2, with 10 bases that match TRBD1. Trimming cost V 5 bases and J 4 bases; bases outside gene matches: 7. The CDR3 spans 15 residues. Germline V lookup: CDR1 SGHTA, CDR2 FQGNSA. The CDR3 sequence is CASSEPGQGIYGYTF. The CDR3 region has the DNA TGTGCCAGCAGCGAACCGGGACAGGGGATCTATGGCTACACCTTC.

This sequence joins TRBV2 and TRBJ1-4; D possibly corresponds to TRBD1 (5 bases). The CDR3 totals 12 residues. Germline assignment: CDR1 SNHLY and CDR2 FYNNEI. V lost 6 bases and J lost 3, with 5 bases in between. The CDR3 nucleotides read TGTGCCAGCAGACAGGCTAATGAAAAACTGTTTTTT. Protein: CASRQANEKLFF.

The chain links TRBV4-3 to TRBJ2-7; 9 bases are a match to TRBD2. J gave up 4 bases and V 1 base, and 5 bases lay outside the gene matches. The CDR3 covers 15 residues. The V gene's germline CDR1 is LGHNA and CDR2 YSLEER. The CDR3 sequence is CASSQGNSGGYEQYF. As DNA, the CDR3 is TGCGCCAGCAGCCAAGGAAATAGCGGGGGTTACGAGCAGTACTTC.

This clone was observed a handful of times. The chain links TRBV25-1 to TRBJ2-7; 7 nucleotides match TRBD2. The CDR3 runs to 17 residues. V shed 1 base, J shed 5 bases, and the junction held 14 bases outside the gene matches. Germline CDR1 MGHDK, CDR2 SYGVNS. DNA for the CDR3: TGTGCCAGCAGTGAATGGGGAATGGGAGGGAGCTCAGACGAGCAGTACTTC. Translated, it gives CASSEWGMGGSSDEQYF.

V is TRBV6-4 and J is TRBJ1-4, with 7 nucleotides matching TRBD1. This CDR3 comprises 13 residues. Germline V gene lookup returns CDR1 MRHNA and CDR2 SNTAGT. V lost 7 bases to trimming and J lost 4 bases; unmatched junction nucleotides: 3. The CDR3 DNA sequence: TGTGCCAGCAAAGGGGACAGTAATGAAAAACTGTTTTTT. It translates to CASKGDSNEKLFF.

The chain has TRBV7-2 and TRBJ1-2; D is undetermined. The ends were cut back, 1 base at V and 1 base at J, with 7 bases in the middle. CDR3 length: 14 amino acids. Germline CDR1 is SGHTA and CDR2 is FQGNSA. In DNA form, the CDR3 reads TGTGCCAGCAGCTTAGGCTCGGTTAACTATGGCTACACCTTC. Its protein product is CASSLGSVNYGYTF.

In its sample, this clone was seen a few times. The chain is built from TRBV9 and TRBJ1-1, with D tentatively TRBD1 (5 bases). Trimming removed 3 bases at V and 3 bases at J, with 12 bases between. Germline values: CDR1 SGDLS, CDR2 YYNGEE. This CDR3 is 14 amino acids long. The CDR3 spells CASSAGGRDTEAFF. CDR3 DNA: TGTGCCAGCAGCGCCGGGGGTAGGGACACTGAAGCTTTCTTT.

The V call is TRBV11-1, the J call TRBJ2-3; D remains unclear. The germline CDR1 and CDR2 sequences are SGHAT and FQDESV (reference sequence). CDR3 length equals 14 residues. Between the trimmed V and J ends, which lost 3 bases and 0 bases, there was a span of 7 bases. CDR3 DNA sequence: TGTGCCAGCAGCTTCGGCGGTAGCACAGATACGCAGTATTTT. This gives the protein CASSFGGSTDTQYF.

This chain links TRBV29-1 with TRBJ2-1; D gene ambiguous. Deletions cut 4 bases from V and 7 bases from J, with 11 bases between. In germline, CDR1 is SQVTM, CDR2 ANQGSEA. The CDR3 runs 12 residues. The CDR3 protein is CSVVGSRNEQFF. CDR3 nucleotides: TGCAGCGTTGTTGGCAGTCGAAATGAGCAGTTCTTC.

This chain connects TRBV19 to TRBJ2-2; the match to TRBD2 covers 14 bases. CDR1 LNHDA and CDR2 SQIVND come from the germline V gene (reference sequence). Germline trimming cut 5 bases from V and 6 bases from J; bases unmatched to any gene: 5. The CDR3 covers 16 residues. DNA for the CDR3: TGTGCCAGTAGTCTGGGACTAGCGGGGGCGTCCGGGGAGCTGTTTTTT. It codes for CASSLGLAGASGELFF. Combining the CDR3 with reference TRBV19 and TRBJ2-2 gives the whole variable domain DGGITQSPKYLFRKEGQNVTLSCEQNLNHDAMYWYRQDPGQGLRLIYYSQIVNDFQKGDIAEGYSVSREKKESFPLTVTSAQKNPTAFYLCASSLGLAGASGELFFGEGSRLTVL.

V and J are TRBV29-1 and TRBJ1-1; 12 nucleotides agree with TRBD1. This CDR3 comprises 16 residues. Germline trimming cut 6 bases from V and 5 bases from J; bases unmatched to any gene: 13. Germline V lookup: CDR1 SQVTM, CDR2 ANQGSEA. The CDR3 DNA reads TGCAGCGTGGCCGGGACAGGGGGCCCGCGGCGGACTGAAGCTTTCTTT. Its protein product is CSVAGTGGPRRTEAFF. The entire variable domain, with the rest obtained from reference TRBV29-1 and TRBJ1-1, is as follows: SAVISQKPSRDICQRGTSLTIQCQVDSQVTMMFWYRQQPGQSLTLIATANQGSEATYESGFVIDKFPISRPNLTFSTLTVSNMSPEDSSIYLCSVAGTGGPRRTEAFFGQGTRLTVV.

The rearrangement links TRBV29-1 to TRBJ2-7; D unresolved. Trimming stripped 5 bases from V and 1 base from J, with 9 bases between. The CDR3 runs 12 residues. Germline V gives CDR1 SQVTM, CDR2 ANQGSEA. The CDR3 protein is CSVQVVSYEQYF. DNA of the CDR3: TGCAGCGTTCAGGTGGTATCCTACGAGCAGTACTTC.

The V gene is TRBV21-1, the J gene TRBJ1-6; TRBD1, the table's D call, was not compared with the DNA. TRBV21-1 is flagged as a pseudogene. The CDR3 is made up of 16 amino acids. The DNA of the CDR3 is TGTGCCAGCAGCAGCGGGACAGGGGGCTGGAATTCACCCCTCCACTTT. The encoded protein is CASSSGTGGWNSPLHF.

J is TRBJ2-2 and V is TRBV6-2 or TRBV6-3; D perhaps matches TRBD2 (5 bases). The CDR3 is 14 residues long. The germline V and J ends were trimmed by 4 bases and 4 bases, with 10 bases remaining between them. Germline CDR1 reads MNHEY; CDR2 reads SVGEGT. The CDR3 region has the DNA TGTGCCAGCAGTTGGCAAGGAGGCACCGGGGAGCTGTTTTTT. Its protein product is CASSWQGGTGELFF.

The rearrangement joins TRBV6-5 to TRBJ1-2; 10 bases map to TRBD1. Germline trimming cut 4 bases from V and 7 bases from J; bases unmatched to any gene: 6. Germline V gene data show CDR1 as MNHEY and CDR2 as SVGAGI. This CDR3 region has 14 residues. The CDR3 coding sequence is TGTGCCAGCAGTTTGGGACAGGGGAACGGTGGCTACACCTTC. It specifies CASSLGQGNGGYTF.

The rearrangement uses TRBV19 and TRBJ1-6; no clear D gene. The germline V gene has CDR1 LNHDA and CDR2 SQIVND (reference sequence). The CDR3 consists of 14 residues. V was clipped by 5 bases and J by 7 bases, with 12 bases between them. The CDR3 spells CASSGGGRNSPLHF. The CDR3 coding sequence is TGTGCCAGTAGTGGAGGCGGGAGGAATTCACCCCTCCACTTT.

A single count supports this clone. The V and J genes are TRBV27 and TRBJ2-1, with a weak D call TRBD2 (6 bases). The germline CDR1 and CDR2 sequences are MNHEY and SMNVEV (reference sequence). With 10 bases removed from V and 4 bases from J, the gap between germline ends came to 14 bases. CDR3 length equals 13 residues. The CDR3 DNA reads TGTGCCACAAAAACAGGAGGGTACAATGAGCAGTTCTTC. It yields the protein CATKTGGYNEQFF.

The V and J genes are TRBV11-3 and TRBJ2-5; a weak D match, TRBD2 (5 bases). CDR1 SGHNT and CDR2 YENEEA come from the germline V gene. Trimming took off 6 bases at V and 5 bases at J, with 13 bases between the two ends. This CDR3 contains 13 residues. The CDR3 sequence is CASSLLAGETQYF. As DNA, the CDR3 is TGTGCCAGCAGTCTCCTAGCAGGCGAGACCCAGTACTTC.

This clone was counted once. In nucleotides, the CDR3 is TGTGCCAGCAGCGTAAAGACAGGGAAAGACTATGGCTACACCTTC. Translating gives CASSVKTGKDYGYTF. The chain recombines TRBV9 with TRBJ1-2, with 7 nucleotides matching TRBD1. Germline V gene lookup returns CDR1 SGDLS and CDR2 YYNGEE. After removal of 1 base from V and 3 bases from J, the junction contained 6 bases not matched to a gene. The CDR3 totals 15 residues. Together with reference TRBV9 and TRBJ1-2, the CDR3 gives the full variable domain: DSGVTQTPKHLITATGQRVTLRCSPRSGDLSVYWYQQSLDQGLQFLIQYYNGEERAKGNILERFSAQQFPDLHSELNLSSLELGDSALYFCASSVKTGKDYGYTFGSGTRLTVV.

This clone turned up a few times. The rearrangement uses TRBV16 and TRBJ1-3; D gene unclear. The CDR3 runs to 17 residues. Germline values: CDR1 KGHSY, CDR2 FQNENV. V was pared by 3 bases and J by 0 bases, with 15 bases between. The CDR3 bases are TGTGCCAGCAGCCACCTCGACGGGGAAAGCTCTGGAAACACCATATATTTT. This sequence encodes CASSHLDGESSGNTIYF.

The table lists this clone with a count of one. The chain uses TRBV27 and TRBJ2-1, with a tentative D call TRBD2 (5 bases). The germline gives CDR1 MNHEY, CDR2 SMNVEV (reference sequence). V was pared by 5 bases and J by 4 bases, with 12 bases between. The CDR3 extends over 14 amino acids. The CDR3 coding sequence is TGTGCCAGCAGTCACCCTAGGAGGTACAATGAGCAGTTCTTC. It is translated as CASSHPRRYNEQFF.

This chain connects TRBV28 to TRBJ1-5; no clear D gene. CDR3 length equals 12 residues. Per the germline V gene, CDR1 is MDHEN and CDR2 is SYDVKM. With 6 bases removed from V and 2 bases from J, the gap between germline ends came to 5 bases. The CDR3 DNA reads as TGTGCCAGCAGCCCCGGCAATCAGCCCCAGCATTTT. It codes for CASSPGNQPQHF.

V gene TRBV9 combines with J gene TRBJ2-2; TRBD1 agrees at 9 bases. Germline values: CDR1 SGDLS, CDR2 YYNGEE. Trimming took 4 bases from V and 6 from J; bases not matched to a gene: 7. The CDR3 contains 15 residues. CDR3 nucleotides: TGTGCCAGCAGCCCACGGACAGGGGAGGCCGGGGAGCTGTTTTTT. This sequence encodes CASSPRTGEAGELFF.

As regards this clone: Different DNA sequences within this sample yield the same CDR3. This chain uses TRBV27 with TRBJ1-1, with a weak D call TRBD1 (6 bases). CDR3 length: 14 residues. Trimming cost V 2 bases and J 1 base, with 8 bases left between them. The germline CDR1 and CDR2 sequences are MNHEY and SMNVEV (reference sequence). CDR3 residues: CASSLRGGNTEAFF. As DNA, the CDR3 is TGTGCCAGCAGTTTAAGGGGGGGGAACACTGAAGCTTTCTTT.

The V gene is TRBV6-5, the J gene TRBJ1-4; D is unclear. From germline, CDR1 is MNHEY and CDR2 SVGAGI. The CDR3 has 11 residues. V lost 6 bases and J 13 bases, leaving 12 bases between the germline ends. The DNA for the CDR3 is TGTGCCAGCAGCCTACCCGGGATACTGTTTTTT. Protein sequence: CASSLPGILFF.